A selection of T cell receptor beta chains follows, all from one sample in a study of circulating and synovial CD4+ cells in juvenile arthritis. The table came from immunoSEQ multiplex PCR; TCRdb's copy has only in-frame clones and leaves some out. The sample contains about 32,000 clones, 90% to 95% of which appear only once. Sequencing was performed on CD4+ T cells from blood. These receptors were taken from a human donor with juvenile idiopathic arthritis. Both conserved end residues are part of each CDR3. D genes are given only for firm matches. The size of a clone is reported for some rows only, either as once, few or many, or as a class for expanded clones.

J: TRBJ2-7
size: NA
D: NA
V: TRBV18
DNA: TGTGCCAGCTCACCACCCCAGGGCTCCGAGCAGTACTTC
CDR3: CASSPPQGSEQYF

J: TRBJ2-1
size: once
D: NA
V: TRBV7-3
DNA: TGTGCCAGCAGCCCCTCCGAGGGTTCCTACAATGAGCAGTTCTTC
CDR3: CASSPSEGSYNEQFF

J: TRBJ1-2
size: NA
D: NA
V: TRBV5-6
DNA: TGTGCCAGCAGCCTGGGGGGGGGACAAAATGGCTACACCTTC
CDR3: CASSLGGGQNGYTF

J: TRBJ2-1
size: NA
D: TRBD1
V: TRBV4-1
DNA: TGCGCCAGCAGCCAAACGGGACAGGGGTTTTACAATGAGCAGTTCTTC
CDR3: CASSQTGQGFYNEQFF

J: TRBJ1-2
size: NA
D: TRBD1
V: TRBV5-1
DNA: TGCGCCAGCAGTTATATTCCTGGGACAGGGTCAGAGGGCTACACCTTC
CDR3: CASSYIPGTGSEGYTF

J: TRBJ2-7
size: NA
D: TRBD2
V: TRBV9
DNA: TGTGCCAGCAGCGTAAGTCTAGCGGGAGGGCCGGCAAATCGTAACGAGCAGTACTTC
CDR3: CASSVSLAGGPANRNEQYF

J: TRBJ2-3
size: once
D: TRBD1
V: TRBV27
DNA: TGTGCCAGCAGACTTGGCAAGGACAGGGGTGCAGATACGCAGTATTTT
CDR3: CASRLGKDRGADTQYF

J: TRBJ2-5
size: NA
D: NA
V: TRBV12-2
DNA: TGTGCAAGTCGCTTTGTGAGAGTCCAAGAGACCCAGTACTTC
CDR3: CASRFVRVQETQYF

J: TRBJ1-2
size: NA
D: TRBD1
V: TRBV5-4
DNA: TGTGCCAGCAGTTCAGGGGACAGTCTACTTGGCTACACCTTC
CDR3: CASSSGDSLLGYTF

J: TRBJ2-1
size: NA
D: TRBD2
V: TRBV7-2
DNA: TGTGCCAGCAGCTCCGGGACTAGCGGGAGAAAGTTCTTC
CDR3: CASSSGTSGRKFF

J: TRBJ2-7
size: NA
D: TRBD1
V: TRBV5-1
DNA: TGCGCCAGCAGCTTGGCCCCGGGGACAGGGATCTACGAGCAGTACTTC
CDR3: CASSLAPGTGIYEQYF

J: TRBJ2-1
size: NA
D: TRBD1
V: TRBV19
DNA: TGTGCCAGTAGTATAGGACAGGGCCGAAATGAGCAGTTCTTC
CDR3: CASSIGQGRNEQFF

J: TRBJ2-6
size: NA
D: TRBD1
V: TRBV5-6
DNA: TGTGCCAGCAGCCAAGGACAGGGAAGACTTTCCGGGGCCAACGTCCTGACTTTC
CDR3: CASSQGQGRLSGANVLTF

J: TRBJ2-1
size: NA
D: TRBD2
V: TRBV30
DNA: TGTGCCTGGACAGGGCCTAGCGGGAGGATTGGGTCCTACAATGAGCAGTTCTTC
CDR3: CAWTGPSGRIGSYNEQFF

J: TRBJ2-1
size: once
D: TRBD2
V: TRBV19
DNA: TGTGCCAGTGGATTAGGAGCGGGAGGATGGAATGAGCAGTTCTTC
CDR3: CASGLGAGGWNEQFF

J: TRBJ2-2
size: NA
D: NA
V: TRBV4-2
DNA: TGTGCCAGCAGCCCGGGAATCTCCCGAGGTCCGAACACCGGGGAGCTGTTTTTT
CDR3: CASSPGISRGPNTGELFF

J: TRBJ2-3
size: NA
D: NA
V: TRBV5-5
DNA: TGTGCCAGCAGCCACGTCCGGGGGACAGATACGCAGTATTTT
CDR3: CASSHVRGTDTQYF

J: TRBJ2-7
size: once
D: NA
V: TRBV30
DNA: TGTGCCTGGAAGCGAAGGGGTACGAACTACGAGCAGTACTTC
CDR3: CAWKRRGTNYEQYF

J: TRBJ1-5
size: NA
D: NA
V: TRBV11-2
DNA: TGTGCCAGCAGCTTAGAGGGGTCAGGGAGCAATCAGCCCCAGCATTTT
CDR3: CASSLEGSGSNQPQHF

J: TRBJ2-2
size: NA
D: TRBD1
V: TRBV5-1
DNA: TGCGCCAGCAGCTTGACAAGAGGACAGGGGTACACCGGGGAGCTGTTTTTT
CDR3: CASSLTRGQGYTGELFF

J: TRBJ2-7
size: NA
D: TRBD1
V: TRBV11-1
DNA: TGTGCCAGCAGCATATCCGGGACAGGCTCCTACGAGCAGTACTTC
CDR3: CASSISGTGSYEQYF

J: TRBJ1-1
size: NA
D: NA
V: TRBV27
DNA: TGTGCCAGCAGTTTGTCAAGCTCCATGAACACTGAAGCTTTCTTT
CDR3: CASSLSSSMNTEAFF

J: TRBJ2-7
size: once
D: NA
V: TRBV27
DNA: TGTGCCAGCAGCCGGATTCGAGGACAGATCTACGAGCAGTACTTC
CDR3: CASSRIRGQIYEQYF

J: TRBJ1-5
size: NA
D: NA
V: TRBV27
DNA: TGTGCCAGCAGTTTAACAGGGAATCAGCCCCAGCATTTT
CDR3: CASSLTGNQPQHF

J: TRBJ2-2
size: NA
D: NA
V: TRBV4-2
DNA: TGTGCCAGCAGCCAAGATCGCGGCAGGGGAGAAACCGGGGAGCTGTTTTTT
CDR3: CASSQDRGRGETGELFF

J: TRBJ1-4
size: NA
D: NA
V: TRBV6-1
DNA: TGTGCCAGCATCGAGGGTTTGCCTAATGAAAAACTGTTTTTT
CDR3: CASIEGLPNEKLFF

J: TRBJ2-7
size: NA
D: TRBD1
V: TRBV6-1
DNA: TGTGCCAGCGACCTGGGACAGGGGTTGGACGAGCAGTACTTC
CDR3: CASDLGQGLDEQYF

J: TRBJ1-2
size: NA
D: TRBD1
V: TRBV29-1
DNA: TGCAGCGTTGAACCGGGACAGGGCGATGGCTACACCTTC
CDR3: CSVEPGQGDGYTF

J: TRBJ2-1
size: NA
D: TRBD1
V: TRBV2
DNA: TGTGCCAGGCGGGACAGGGGTCTCTACAATGAGCAGTTCTTC
CDR3: CARRDRGLYNEQFF

J: TRBJ2-2
size: NA
D: TRBD2
V: TRBV5-5
DNA: TGTGCCAGCTGGACTAGCGGGTTCAACACCGGGGAGCTGTTTTTT
CDR3: CASWTSGFNTGELFF

J: TRBJ2-3
size: NA
D: NA
V: TRBV6-5
DNA: TGTGCCAGCAGGGTAGATACAGATACGCAGTATTTT
CDR3: CASRVDTDTQYF

J: TRBJ2-3
size: NA
D: NA
V: TRBV6-1
DNA: TGTGCCAGCAGTCCCGCAGGGTCCTCGGATACGCAGTATTTT
CDR3: CASSPAGSSDTQYF

J: TRBJ2-7
size: once
D: NA
V: TRBV4-1
DNA: TGCGCCAGCAGCCAACCACTAGCAGGTTCCCACGAGCAGTACTTC
CDR3: CASSQPLAGSHEQYF

J: TRBJ2-1
size: NA
D: TRBD1
V: TRBV28
DNA: TGTGCCAGCAGTCCGCTGGGACAGGGGGATAGAAATGAGCAGTTCTTC
CDR3: CASSPLGQGDRNEQFF

J: TRBJ2-5
size: NA
D: NA
V: TRBV9
DNA: TGTGCCAGCAGCGCCGGGACGGGGTCCTTTGTAGCGGACCAAGAGACCCAGTACTTC
CDR3: CASSAGTGSFVADQETQYF

J: TRBJ2-3
size: NA
D: TRBD2
V: TRBV10-3
DNA: TGTGCCATCAGTGAGTCGAAGACTAGCGGTACAGATACGCAGTATTTT
CDR3: CAISESKTSGTDTQYF

J: TRBJ2-3
size: NA
D: NA
V: TRBV5-4
DNA: TGTGCCAGCAGCGCGACTAGCACAGATACGCAGTATTTT
CDR3: CASSATSTDTQYF

J: TRBJ1-4
size: NA
D: NA
V: TRBV12-2
DNA: TGTGCAAGTCGCTTAAGTAGCGAAGCAACTAATGAAAAACTGTTTTTT
CDR3: CASRLSSEATNEKLFF

J: TRBJ2-7
size: NA
D: TRBD2
V: TRBV18
DNA: TGTGCCAGCTCACCTAGCGGGAGGGCCCAATACGAGCAGTACTTC
CDR3: CASSPSGRAQYEQYF

J: TRBJ1-4
size: once
D: NA
V: TRBV28
DNA: TGTGCCAGCACCTCTGAGAGGATGAGGCACGCAACTAATGAAAAACTGTTTTTT
CDR3: CASTSERMRHATNEKLFF

J: TRBJ1-5
size: NA
D: TRBD1
V: TRBV27
DNA: TGTGCCAGCAGCTCCGGGACAGCCAATCAGCCCCAGCATTTT
CDR3: CASSSGTANQPQHF

J: TRBJ1-1
size: NA
D: NA
V: TRBV7-2
DNA: TGTGCCAGCAGCCGCCGGACAGACACTGAAGCTTTCTTT
CDR3: CASSRRTDTEAFF

J: TRBJ1-5
size: NA
D: NA
V: TRBV5-1
DNA: TGCGCCAGCAGCCCAATTTGGACAGCGGAGGGCAATCAGCCCCAGCATTTT
CDR3: CASSPIWTAEGNQPQHF

J: TRBJ1-5
size: NA
D: TRBD1
V: TRBV19
DNA: TGTGCCAGTAGTATAACGACAGGGCTTGCTCAGCCCCAGCATTTT
CDR3: CASSITTGLAQPQHF

J: TRBJ1-4
size: NA
D: TRBD1
V: TRBV6-1
DNA: TGTGCCAGCAGGTTGGGACAGCCTAATGAAAAACTGTTTTTT
CDR3: CASRLGQPNEKLFF

J: TRBJ1-4
size: NA
D: NA
V: TRBV9
DNA: TGTGCCAGCAGCGTAGAAGGGGCATCGGCCGAAAAACTGTTTTTT
CDR3: CASSVEGASAEKLFF

J: TRBJ2-7
size: NA
D: TRBD2
V: TRBV5-1
DNA: TGCGCCAGCAGCTCTGGGACTAGCGGGGCGCCCTACGAGCAGTACTTC
CDR3: CASSSGTSGAPYEQYF

J: TRBJ1-4
size: once
D: NA
V: TRBV2
DNA: TGTGCCAGCAGTGGAGACAGGTTAACTAATGAAAAACTGTTTTTT
CDR3: CASSGDRLTNEKLFF

J: TRBJ2-3
size: NA
D: NA
V: TRBV9
DNA: TGTGCCAGCAGCGTAGATTTCGGGACAGATACGCAGTATTTT
CDR3: CASSVDFGTDTQYF

J: TRBJ2-1
size: NA
D: TRBD2
V: TRBV28
DNA: TGTGCCAGCAGTTTATCTTGGGCTAGCGGGAGAGGTGGTAATGAGCAGTTCTTC
CDR3: CASSLSWASGRGGNEQFF